The rows below give T cell receptor beta chains drawn from one sample of a study of blood T cell repertoires in COVID-19. Produced via immunoSEQ multiplex PCR; TCRdb's table is partial and in-frame only. Among some 150,000 clones listed, roughly 87% were seen once. The sample taken for sequencing was peripheral blood. The source of these receptors is a woman aged 45 to 65 with acute or convalescent COVID-19. Both conserved end residues are part of each CDR3. The order of the fields is V gene, clone size, D gene, J gene, CDR3 DNA, CDR3 protein. A D gene is named only where the DNA matches it firmly. Where a row states a size, it is once, few, many or the class of an expanded clone; other rows omit it.

v_call: TRBV19
clone_size: .
d_call: .
j_call: TRBJ1-2
cdr3_nt: TGTGCCAGTAGTCCCACAGGGCTATCTAACTATGGCTACACCTTC
cdr3_aa: CASSPTGLSNYGYTF

v_call: TRBV6-1
clone_size: .
d_call: .
j_call: TRBJ2-2
cdr3_nt: TGTGCCAGCAGTGAAGTTCCGGTTTCCGGGGTGGCCGGGGAGCTGTTTTTT
cdr3_aa: CASSEVPVSGVAGELFF

v_call: TRBV6-1
clone_size: once
d_call: .
j_call: TRBJ2-7
cdr3_nt: TGTGCCAGCAGTGAAATCATGGGCCACGAGCAGTACTTC
cdr3_aa: CASSEIMGHEQYF

v_call: TRBV5-5
clone_size: .
d_call: .
j_call: TRBJ2-5
cdr3_nt: TGTGCCAGCAGCTTGGCCGCGACATCCGAGACCCAGTACTTC
cdr3_aa: CASSLAATSETQYF

v_call: TRBV7-9
clone_size: .
d_call: .
j_call: TRBJ1-1
cdr3_nt: TGTGCCAGCAGCTTAGGTGTAGGAGGGCGTCCTGAAGCTTTCTTT
cdr3_aa: CASSLGVGGRPEAFF

v_call: TRBV24-1
clone_size: .
d_call: .
j_call: TRBJ1-4
cdr3_nt: TGTGCCACCAGTGACCCTACAGGGAAGGCTAATGAAAAACTGTTTTTT
cdr3_aa: CATSDPTGKANEKLFF

v_call: TRBV27
clone_size: .
d_call: TRBD2
j_call: TRBJ2-6
cdr3_nt: TGTGCCAGCAGTTTGGTAGCGGGGAGCTCTGGGGCCAACGTCCTGACTTTC
cdr3_aa: CASSLVAGSSGANVLTF

v_call: TRBV5-4
clone_size: .
d_call: TRBD1
j_call: TRBJ1-1
cdr3_nt: TGTGCCAGCAGCTTTGTTACAGGGGGCTGGGACACTGAAGCTTTCTTT
cdr3_aa: CASSFVTGGWDTEAFF

v_call: TRBV10-1
clone_size: .
d_call: .
j_call: TRBJ2-7
cdr3_nt: TGCGCCAGCAGTGGAAGTCCCGGGTCCGCCGAGCAGTACTTC
cdr3_aa: CASSGSPGSAEQYF

v_call: TRBV5-6
clone_size: .
d_call: .
j_call: TRBJ1-3
cdr3_nt: TGTGCCAGCAGCTTGGCATATACAGGGTTGGGAAACACCATATATTTT
cdr3_aa: CASSLAYTGLGNTIYF

v_call: TRBV27
clone_size: once
d_call: .
j_call: TRBJ2-7
cdr3_nt: TGTGCCACCTCGGGGGGCCCCAAATACGAGCAGTACTTC
cdr3_aa: CATSGGPKYEQYF